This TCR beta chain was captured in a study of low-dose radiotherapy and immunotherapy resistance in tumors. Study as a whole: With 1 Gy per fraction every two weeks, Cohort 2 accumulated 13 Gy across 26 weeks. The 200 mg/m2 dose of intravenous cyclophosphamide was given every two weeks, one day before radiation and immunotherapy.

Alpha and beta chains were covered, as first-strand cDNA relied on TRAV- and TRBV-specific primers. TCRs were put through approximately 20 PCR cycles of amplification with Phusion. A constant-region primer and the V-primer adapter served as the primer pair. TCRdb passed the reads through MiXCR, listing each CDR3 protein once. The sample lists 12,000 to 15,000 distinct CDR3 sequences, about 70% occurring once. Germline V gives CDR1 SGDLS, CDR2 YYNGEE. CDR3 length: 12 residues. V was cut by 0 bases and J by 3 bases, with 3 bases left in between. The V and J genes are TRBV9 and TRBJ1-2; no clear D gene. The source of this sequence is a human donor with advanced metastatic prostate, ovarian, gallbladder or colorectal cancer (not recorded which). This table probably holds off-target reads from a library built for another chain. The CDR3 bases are TGTGCCAGCAGCGTAGATCACTATGGCTACACCTTC. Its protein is CASSVDHYGYTF.